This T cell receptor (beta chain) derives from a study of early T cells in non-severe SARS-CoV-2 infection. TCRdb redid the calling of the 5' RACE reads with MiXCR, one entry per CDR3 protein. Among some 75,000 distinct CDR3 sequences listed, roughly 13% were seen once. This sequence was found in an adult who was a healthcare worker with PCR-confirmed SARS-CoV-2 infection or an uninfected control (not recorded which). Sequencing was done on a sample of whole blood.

The CDR3 DNA reads as TGTGCCAGCAGCTTGGCCGGGACTAGCGGGAGCAATGAGCAGTTCTTC. It is translated as CASSLAGTSGSNEQFF. This chain connects TRBV5-4 to TRBJ2-1; 14 bases agree with TRBD2. The CDR3 spans 16 residues. Trimming removed 0 bases from V and 6 bases from J; junction bases left unmatched: 2. Germline V gives CDR1 SGHNT, CDR2 YYREEE (reference sequence).